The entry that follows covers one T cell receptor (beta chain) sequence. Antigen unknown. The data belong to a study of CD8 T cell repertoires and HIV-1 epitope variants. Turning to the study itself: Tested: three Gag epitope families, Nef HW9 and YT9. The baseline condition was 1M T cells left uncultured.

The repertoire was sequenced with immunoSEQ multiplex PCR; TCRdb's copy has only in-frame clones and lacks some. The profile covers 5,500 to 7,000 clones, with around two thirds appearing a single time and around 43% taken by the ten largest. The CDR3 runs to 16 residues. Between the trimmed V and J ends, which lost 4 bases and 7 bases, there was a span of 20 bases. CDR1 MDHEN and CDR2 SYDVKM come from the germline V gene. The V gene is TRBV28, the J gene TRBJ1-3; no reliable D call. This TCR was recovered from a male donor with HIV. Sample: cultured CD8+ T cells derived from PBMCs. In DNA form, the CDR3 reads TGTGCCAGCAGTTATTATGGCGTTTCCAGTGGGAACACCATATATTTT. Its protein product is CASSYYGVSSGNTIYF.